Listed below are T cell receptor beta chains from one sample, sequenced in a study of shared clonotypes between healthy human individuals. Only in-frame clones appear in the TCRdb table, and some are missing; sequencing was by immunoSEQ multiplex PCR. The table records about 2.3 million clones, 85% to 95% of them present only once. The sequencing sample was made of naive CD4+ T cells from PBMCs. These receptor sequences come from a man aged 18 to 35 in good health. Some clones in this sample may be carry-over from other donors' samples. The CDR3 runs from the conserved cysteine through the conserved F or W. D genes are given only for firm matches. Expanded clones are given a class, and other clones once, few, many or no size at all.

CDR3 DNA: TGCGCCAGCATGGCTAGCGGGAGCGTTTCAGATACGCAGTATTTT
CDR3 protein: CASMASGSVSDTQYF
D gene: TRBD2
J gene: TRBJ2-3
clone size: NA
V gene: TRBV5-1

CDR3 DNA: TGCAGTGCTAGAGCTGCAGATACGCAGTATTTT
CDR3 protein: CSARAADTQYF
D gene: NA
J gene: TRBJ2-3
clone size: NA
V gene: TRBV20-1

CDR3 DNA: TGCGCCAGCAGCTCAGGCTCTGGAAACACCATATATTTT
CDR3 protein: CASSSGSGNTIYF
D gene: NA
J gene: TRBJ1-3
clone size: NA
V gene: TRBV5-1

CDR3 DNA: TGTGCCAGCCCAAGGCGGATGCCGAACACTGAAGCTTTCTTT
CDR3 protein: CASPRRMPNTEAFF
D gene: NA
J gene: TRBJ1-1
clone size: few
V gene: TRBV14

CDR3 DNA: TGCGCCAGCAGCGGCGGGGCGTCCTACAATGAGCAGTTCTTC
CDR3 protein: CASSGGASYNEQFF
D gene: NA
J gene: TRBJ2-1
clone size: NA
V gene: TRBV5-1

CDR3 DNA: TGTGCCAGCTACCGAACCGGGACCGCGAGGTTC
CDR3 protein: CASYRTGTARF
D gene: NA
J gene: TRBJ2-7
clone size: few
V gene: TRBV2

CDR3 DNA: TGTGCCAGCTCACCCATGGGACTAGCGGGAGACATAGATACGCAGTATTTT
CDR3 protein: CASSPMGLAGDIDTQYF
D gene: TRBD2
J gene: TRBJ2-3
clone size: NA
V gene: TRBV18

CDR3 DNA: TGTGCCAGCAGTTTGGTGGACAATCAGCCCCAGCATTTT
CDR3 protein: CASSLVDNQPQHF
D gene: NA
J gene: TRBJ1-5
clone size: NA
V gene: TRBV6-6

CDR3 DNA: TGTGCCAGCAGTGAATGGGATAGCAATCAGCCCCAGCATTTT
CDR3 protein: CASSEWDSNQPQHF
D gene: NA
J gene: TRBJ1-5
clone size: NA
V gene: TRBV2

CDR3 DNA: TGTGCCAGCAGCTTACGACGGACCTACGAGCAGTACTTC
CDR3 protein: CASSLRRTYEQYF
D gene: NA
J gene: TRBJ2-7
clone size: once
V gene: TRBV13

CDR3 DNA: TGCGCCAGCAGCCCCCCCCTTGGGCAGCCCCAGCATTTT
CDR3 protein: CASSPPLGQPQHF
D gene: NA
J gene: TRBJ1-5
clone size: few
V gene: TRBV4-1

CDR3 DNA: TGTGCCAGCAGCCCCCGGACAGGGGAGATCCACGAGCAGTACTTC
CDR3 protein: CASSPRTGEIHEQYF
D gene: TRBD1
J gene: TRBJ2-7
clone size: NA
V gene: TRBV7-8

CDR3 DNA: TGCGCCAGCAGTGAGGGGACAGGGCGTGTGGCTAATGAAAAACTGTTTTTT
CDR3 protein: CASSEGTGRVANEKLFF
D gene: TRBD1
J gene: TRBJ1-4
clone size: NA
V gene: TRBV10-1

CDR3 DNA: TGTGCCTGGAGTTTAACTAGCGGGATTAAATTCTTC
CDR3 protein: CAWSLTSGIKFF
D gene: TRBD2
J gene: TRBJ2-1
clone size: NA
V gene: TRBV30

CDR3 DNA: TGTGCCAGTAGTATGGGGGTTGGACCTCAGAGCTCCTACAATGAGCAGTTCTTC
CDR3 protein: CASSMGVGPQSSYNEQFF
D gene: NA
J gene: TRBJ2-1
clone size: NA
V gene: TRBV19

CDR3 DNA: TGTGCCAGCAGCCCCCAGGGCGGCTACAATGAGCAGTTCTTC
CDR3 protein: CASSPQGGYNEQFF
D gene: NA
J gene: TRBJ2-1
clone size: once
V gene: TRBV7-2

CDR3 DNA: TGTGCCAGCAGCAGAGGAGGTTCGTCCTACAATGAGCAGTTCTTC
CDR3 protein: CASSRGGSSYNEQFF
D gene: NA
J gene: TRBJ2-1
clone size: NA
V gene: TRBV9

CDR3 DNA: TGTGCCAGCAGCTCTCAAGCCTACGAGCAGTACTTC
CDR3 protein: CASSSQAYEQYF
D gene: NA
J gene: TRBJ2-7
clone size: NA
V gene: TRBV11-1

CDR3 DNA: TGTGCCAGCAGGGGGGGAACCGGGGAGCTGTTTTTT
CDR3 protein: CASRGGTGELFF
D gene: NA
J gene: TRBJ2-2
clone size: NA
V gene: TRBV19

CDR3 DNA: TGTGCCAGCAGCGCAACCGGGACAGTGGCTTTCTTT
CDR3 protein: CASSATGTVAFF
D gene: TRBD1
J gene: TRBJ1-1
clone size: NA
V gene: TRBV5-4

CDR3 DNA: TGTGCCACCTCGGGGACAGATACGCAGTATTTT
CDR3 protein: CATSGTDTQYF
D gene: NA
J gene: TRBJ2-3
clone size: once
V gene: TRBV28

CDR3 DNA: TGTGCCAGCAGCCGCTCGCACACCGACAGGGACACCGGGGAGCTGTTTTTT
CDR3 protein: CASSRSHTDRDTGELFF
D gene: TRBD1
J gene: TRBJ2-2
clone size: NA
V gene: TRBV11-3

CDR3 DNA: TGTGCCAGCAGCCAGAGGGGGGTGGCCTACAATGAGCAGTTCTTC
CDR3 protein: CASSQRGVAYNEQFF
D gene: NA
J gene: TRBJ2-1
clone size: NA
V gene: TRBV11-2

CDR3 DNA: TGTGCCAGCAAACCACGGGGGAGCTCCTACGAGCAGTACTTC
CDR3 protein: CASKPRGSSYEQYF
D gene: NA
J gene: TRBJ2-7
clone size: NA
V gene: TRBV6-5

CDR3 DNA: TGTGCCAGCAGCTCGTCCCAGGGTGCGAACACTGAAGCTTTCTTT
CDR3 protein: CASSSSQGANTEAFF
D gene: NA
J gene: TRBJ1-1
clone size: NA
V gene: TRBV7-3

CDR3 DNA: TGTGCCAGCAGCTTAAATCAGCCCCAGCATTTT
CDR3 protein: CASSLNQPQHF
D gene: NA
J gene: TRBJ1-5
clone size: NA
V gene: TRBV5-8

CDR3 DNA: TGCAGCGTTGACAGCGGAGGACACGAGCAGTACTTC
CDR3 protein: CSVDSGGHEQYF
D gene: NA
J gene: TRBJ2-7
clone size: NA
V gene: TRBV29-1

CDR3 DNA: TGTGCCACCAGCAGAGATCGAGTTAGGGGTTTGGGCGAGCAGTACTTC
CDR3 protein: CATSRDRVRGLGEQYF
D gene: NA
J gene: TRBJ2-7
clone size: NA
V gene: TRBV15

CDR3 DNA: TGTGCCAGCAGCTTAGGGCTAGCGGGAGTGAACGAGCAGTACTTC
CDR3 protein: CASSLGLAGVNEQYF
D gene: TRBD2
J gene: TRBJ2-7
clone size: NA
V gene: TRBV7-9

CDR3 DNA: TGCGCCAGCAGCCTAACCACTAGCGGGGGTTCCAATGAGCAGTTCTTC
CDR3 protein: CASSLTTSGGSNEQFF
D gene: TRBD2
J gene: TRBJ2-1
clone size: NA
V gene: TRBV4-3

CDR3 DNA: TGTGCCAGCGCAATGGGACAGGGGGAATTCTCCGGGGAGCTGTTTTTT
CDR3 protein: CASAMGQGEFSGELFF
D gene: TRBD1
J gene: TRBJ2-2
clone size: NA
V gene: TRBV7-6

CDR3 DNA: TGTGCCAGCGCGAAACAGGGGAACACTGAAGCTTTCTTT
CDR3 protein: CASAKQGNTEAFF
D gene: NA
J gene: TRBJ1-1
clone size: once
V gene: TRBV7-9

CDR3 DNA: TGCGCCAGCAGCCGGAGCGGGAGCACAGATACGCAGTATTTT
CDR3 protein: CASSRSGSTDTQYF
D gene: NA
J gene: TRBJ2-3
clone size: few
V gene: TRBV5-1

CDR3 DNA: TGCAGCGTTGAACCTAGCGGATGGGCCAATGAGCAGTTCTTC
CDR3 protein: CSVEPSGWANEQFF
D gene: TRBD2
J gene: TRBJ2-1
clone size: NA
V gene: TRBV29-1

CDR3 DNA: TGTGCCAGCACCTCAGGGACCCAGGGGACTGGAAACACCATATATTTT
CDR3 protein: CASTSGTQGTGNTIYF
D gene: NA
J gene: TRBJ1-3
clone size: NA
V gene: TRBV28

CDR3 DNA: TGTGCCAGCAGCTTAGGGCGGGGCCTAACCTCCTACGAGCAGTACTTC
CDR3 protein: CASSLGRGLTSYEQYF
D gene: NA
J gene: TRBJ2-7
clone size: NA
V gene: TRBV11-2

CDR3 DNA: TGCGCCAGCAGCTTTATCGGGACAGGTCTCGACGAGCAGTACTTC
CDR3 protein: CASSFIGTGLDEQYF
D gene: TRBD1
J gene: TRBJ2-7
clone size: NA
V gene: TRBV5-1

CDR3 DNA: TGTGCCAGCAGCTTAACCCAATACAGGGGGACCGGGGAGCTGTTTTTT
CDR3 protein: CASSLTQYRGTGELFF
D gene: TRBD1
J gene: TRBJ2-2
clone size: NA
V gene: TRBV7-3

CDR3 DNA: TGTGCCAGTAGTATAAGGCAGATAACCGAGAACACTGAAGCTTTCTTT
CDR3 protein: CASSIRQITENTEAFF
D gene: NA
J gene: TRBJ1-1
clone size: NA
V gene: TRBV19

CDR3 DNA: TGTGCCAGCAAAACAGGGCCAAAGGACGAGCAGTACTTC
CDR3 protein: CASKTGPKDEQYF
D gene: NA
J gene: TRBJ2-7
clone size: NA
V gene: TRBV11-1

CDR3 DNA: TGTGCCACCAGGGGGTGGGGAGTTAACGATGAGCAGTTCTTC
CDR3 protein: CATRGWGVNDEQFF
D gene: TRBD1
J gene: TRBJ2-1
clone size: once
V gene: TRBV27

CDR3 DNA: TGTGCCAGCAGTGAAGACAGGGGGGAGACCCAGTACTTC
CDR3 protein: CASSEDRGETQYF
D gene: TRBD1
J gene: TRBJ2-5
clone size: NA
V gene: TRBV2

CDR3 DNA: TGTGCCAGCAGCCTAGCGTCGTCCGACACAGATACGCAGTATTTT
CDR3 protein: CASSLASSDTDTQYF
D gene: NA
J gene: TRBJ2-3
clone size: NA
V gene: TRBV5-4

CDR3 DNA: TGTGCCAGCAGTCTTTCAGGGTTTGGCTACACCTTC
CDR3 protein: CASSLSGFGYTF
D gene: NA
J gene: TRBJ1-2
clone size: few
V gene: TRBV28

CDR3 DNA: TGTGCCAGCAGCTTACAGGGGGCTCTTGGCCAGCCCCAGCATTTT
CDR3 protein: CASSLQGALGQPQHF
D gene: TRBD1
J gene: TRBJ1-5
clone size: NA
V gene: TRBV7-8

CDR3 DNA: TGCGCCAGCAGCTCCCTCCGGGGAGGAAAAGAGACCCAGTACTTC
CDR3 protein: CASSSLRGGKETQYF
D gene: NA
J gene: TRBJ2-5
clone size: NA
V gene: TRBV5-1

CDR3 DNA: TGCGCCAGCAGCGGAGGGACCTCCCGTGAAGCTTTCTTT
CDR3 protein: CASSGGTSREAFF
D gene: NA
J gene: TRBJ1-1
clone size: few
V gene: TRBV5-1

CDR3 DNA: TGTGCCAGCAGCTCTCCTGACAGGTTTTACAATGAGCAGTTCTTC
CDR3 protein: CASSSPDRFYNEQFF
D gene: NA
J gene: TRBJ2-1
clone size: NA
V gene: TRBV11-2

CDR3 DNA: TGTGCCAGTGGACTAGCGGGAGGCCGCGACACCGGGGAGCTGTTTTTT
CDR3 protein: CASGLAGGRDTGELFF
D gene: TRBD2
J gene: TRBJ2-2
clone size: once
V gene: TRBV19

CDR3 DNA: TGCGCCAGCAGCCCCGGACAGGGGGTAGTGGCGGGTGAAAAACTGTTTTTT
CDR3 protein: CASSPGQGVVAGEKLFF
D gene: TRBD1
J gene: TRBJ1-4
clone size: NA
V gene: TRBV4-1

CDR3 DNA: TGTGCCAGCAGAGCCCAGGAGGTCACTGAAGCTTTCTTT
CDR3 protein: CASRAQEVTEAFF
D gene: NA
J gene: TRBJ1-1
clone size: NA
V gene: TRBV5-5

CDR3 DNA: TGCAGCGTGCAAGAGACCCAGTACTTC
CDR3 protein: CSVQETQYF
D gene: NA
J gene: TRBJ2-5
clone size: NA
V gene: TRBV29-1

CDR3 DNA: TGTGCCAGCAGCTCCCGGACAGGGCGAATGGAGACCCAGTACTTC
CDR3 protein: CASSSRTGRMETQYF
D gene: TRBD1
J gene: TRBJ2-5
clone size: NA
V gene: TRBV7-9

CDR3 DNA: TGTGCCAGCAGCTTTCGGGGTCAAAGGACAGATACGCAGTATTTT
CDR3 protein: CASSFRGQRTDTQYF
D gene: NA
J gene: TRBJ2-3
clone size: NA
V gene: TRBV7-3

CDR3 DNA: TGTGCCAGCAGTCAAGGGTCAGCAGATACGCAGTATTTT
CDR3 protein: CASSQGSADTQYF
D gene: NA
J gene: TRBJ2-3
clone size: NA
V gene: TRBV25-1

CDR3 DNA: TGTGCCAGCAGCAGCACGAAAGACGGGGGTGAAAAACTGTTTTTT
CDR3 protein: CASSSTKDGGEKLFF
D gene: NA
J gene: TRBJ1-4
clone size: NA
V gene: TRBV5-4

CDR3 DNA: TGTGCCAGCAGTTACTCTTCAGATACGCAGTATTTT
CDR3 protein: CASSYSSDTQYF
D gene: NA
J gene: TRBJ2-3
clone size: once
V gene: TRBV6-5

CDR3 DNA: TGTGCCAGCAGCCGCCGGGGTCCCCACCCGAACTTC
CDR3 protein: CASSRRGPHPNF
D gene: NA
J gene: TRBJ2-7
clone size: NA
V gene: TRBV28

CDR3 DNA: TGCAGCGCCGGGGGACTAGCGAATGAGCAGTTCTTC
CDR3 protein: CSAGGLANEQFF
D gene: TRBD2
J gene: TRBJ2-1
clone size: once
V gene: TRBV29-1